This T cell receptor (beta chain) derives from a study of neurological immune-mediated disorders. Study-wide points: Sharing of CDR3 amino acid sequences among expanded clones across subjects was absent, suggesting private repertoires in all groups.

The sample holds a few counts of this clonotype. Its antigen remains unidentified. Synthesis of cDNA used 5'RACE (with 10-nucleotide random UMIs). Using its own MiXCR run on the 5' RACE reads, TCRdb lists one record per CDR3 protein. The sample consists of some 78,000 distinct CDR3 sequences, about 5.5% of them appearing once. CDR1 is ENHRY, CDR2 SYGVKD, per germline. V gave up 2 bases and J gave up 4 bases; unmatched junction bases: 13. The CDR3 consists of 17 residues. The V and J genes are TRBV10-3 and TRBJ1-2; 7 bases agree with TRBD1. What was sequenced was PBMCs. This TCR was recovered from a woman in her twenties or thirties with multiple sclerosis. The CDR3 region is CAISEPPTGSGGYGYTF. The CDR3 coding sequence is TGTGCCATCAGTGAGCCCCCGACAGGTTCAGGGGGCTATGGCTACACCTTC.